A single sample is the source of the 8 T cell receptor beta chains below, sequenced in a study of T cells after yellow fever vaccination. TCRdb passed the 5' RACE reads through MiXCR, listing each CDR3 protein once. The table includes more than 20,000 distinct CDR3 sequences, around 5.2% detected once. Sequences were derived from PBMCs, either bulk or a sorted T-cell subset (CD4+, CD8+, memory, or dextramer-sorted; not recorded which), sampled about 49 days after the first yellow fever vaccination. The receptors were gathered from a man aged 18-30 years who received the YFV17D yellow fever vaccine.

This clonotype was observed at least ten times. This rearrangement joins TRBV6-2 or TRBV6-3 to TRBJ2-1; 11 positions agree with TRBD2. The CDR3 consists of 17 residues. Germline CDR1 is MNHEY and CDR2 is SVGEGT. V lost 2 bases to trimming and J lost 4 bases; unmatched junction nucleotides: 7. The CDR3 DNA reads TGTGCCAGCAGTTACAGCCCTAGCGGGGGGATATACAATGAGCAGTTCTTC. Translation: CASSYSPSGGIYNEQFF.

This clonotype was picked up many times. The chain employs TRBV7-9 and TRBJ1-1; D call uncertain. Trimming stripped 4 bases from V and 1 base from J, with 7 bases between. Germline-derived CDR1 and CDR2 are SEHNR and FQNEAQ (reference sequence). This CDR3 is built from 13 residues. CDR3 amino acids: CASSSLSNTEAFF. The CDR3, as DNA: TGTGCCAGCAGCTCCCTCTCGAACACTGAAGCTTTCTTT.

On this clonotype: This may be a read error, as it is one base from a much larger clone. This chain joins TRBV20-1 and TRBJ2-5, with 9 bases identical to TRBD2. The V gene's germline CDR1 is DFQATT and CDR2 SNEGSKA (reference sequence). Trimming took 3 bases from V and 0 from J; bases not matched to a gene: 5. The CDR3 extends over 15 amino acids. CDR3 sequence (DNA): TGCAGTGCTAGGGCAGCTAGCGGGAACCAAGAGACCCAGTACTTC. As protein: CSARAASGNQETQYF.

This clonotype was counted at least ten times. The chain carries TRBV29-1 and TRBJ2-7; D might be TRBD1 or TRBD2, each matching 6 bases. Trimming stripped 6 bases from V and 3 bases from J, with 24 bases between. Germline V gives CDR1 SQVTM, CDR2 ANQGSEA. The CDR3 runs 16 residues. The CDR3 protein is CSVAGSTGRALYEQYF. In DNA, the CDR3 is TGCAGCGTGGCGGGATCGACAGGCCGGGCCCTCTACGAGCAGTACTTC.

The table lists this clonotype with many counts. V and J are TRBV5-1 and TRBJ2-7; D gene unclear. The CDR3 length is 11 residues. Germline CDR1 reads SGHRS; CDR2 reads YFSETQ. The V and J ends lost 2 bases and 5 bases respectively, with 5 bases between them. The CDR3 region is CASSFLDEQYF. The CDR3, as DNA: TGCGCCAGCAGCTTCCTGGACGAGCAGTACTTC.

Many counts were recorded for this clonotype. J is TRBJ2-7 and V is TRBV6-5, with 9 bases matching TRBD1. V shed 4 bases, J shed 2 bases, and the junction held 3 bases outside the gene matches. CDR1 and CDR2 (germline): MNHEY, SVGAGI. This CDR3 has 14 residues. CDR3 nucleotides: TGTGCCAGCAGTTGGGACAGGGAGACCTACGAGCAGTACTTC. Translation gives CASSWDRETYEQYF.

The table lists this clonotype with many counts. The genes are TRBV5-4 and TRBJ2-5; TRBD1 might be the D (6 bases). The germline V and J ends were trimmed by 3 bases and 1 base, with 10 bases remaining between them. This CDR3 is built from 14 residues. Germline values: CDR1 SGHNT, CDR2 YYREEE (reference sequence). This CDR3 is CASSSQTGQETQYF. The CDR3 bases are TGTGCCAGCAGCTCCCAGACAGGCCAAGAGACCCAGTACTTC. The complete variable domain, with remaining parts taken from reference TRBV5-4 and TRBJ2-5, reads ETGVTQSPTHLIKTRGQQVTLRCSSQSGHNTVSWYQQALGQGPQFIFQYYREEENGRGNFPPRFSGLQFPNYSSELNVNALELDDSALYLCASSSQTGQETQYFGPGTRLLVL.

This clonotype has at least ten counts. The J gene is TRBJ2-1, the V gene TRBV5-1, with TRBD2 identical over 8 bases. The germline CDR1 and CDR2 sequences are SGHRS and YFSETQ. Trimming took 5 bases from V and 5 from J; bases not matched to a gene: 9. CDR3 length equals 15 residues. The CDR3 loop is CASSPTSGLNNEQFF. CDR3 nucleotides: TGCGCCAGCAGTCCCACTAGCGGACTAAACAATGAGCAGTTCTTC.